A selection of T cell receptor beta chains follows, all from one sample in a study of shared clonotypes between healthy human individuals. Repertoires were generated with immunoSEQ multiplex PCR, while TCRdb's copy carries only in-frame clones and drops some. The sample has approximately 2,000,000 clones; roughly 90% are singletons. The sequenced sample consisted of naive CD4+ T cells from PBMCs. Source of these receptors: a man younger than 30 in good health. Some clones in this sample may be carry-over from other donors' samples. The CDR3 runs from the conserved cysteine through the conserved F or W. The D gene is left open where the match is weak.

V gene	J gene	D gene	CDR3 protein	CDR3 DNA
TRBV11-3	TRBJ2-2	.	CASSLDTGYTGELFF	TGTGCCAGCAGCTTGGATACAGGGTACACCGGGGAGCTGTTTTTT
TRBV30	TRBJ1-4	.	CAWRVPVTGQINEKLFF	TGTGCCTGGAGGGTCCCGGTTACAGGACAGATTAATGAAAAACTGTTTTTT
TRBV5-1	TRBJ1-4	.	CASSLGRGNGEKLFF	TGCGCCAGCAGCTTGGGGCGGGGGAACGGTGAAAAACTGTTTTTT
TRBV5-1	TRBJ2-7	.	CASTPLTTTGEQYF	TGCGCCAGCACCCCGTTAACAACCACCGGCGAGCAGTACTTC
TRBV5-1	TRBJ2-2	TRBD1	CASSTPRDRGFTGELFF	TGCGCCAGCAGCACGCCCCGGGACAGGGGCTTCACCGGGGAGCTGTTTTTT
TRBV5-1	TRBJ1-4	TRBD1	CASSVPTGANEKLFF	TGCGCCAGCAGCGTACCGACAGGGGCTAATGAAAAACTGTTTTTT
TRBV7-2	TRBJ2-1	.	CASSFVVNEQFF	TGTGCCAGCAGCTTCGTAGTAAATGAGCAGTTCTTC
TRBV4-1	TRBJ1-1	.	CASSHGAGRGTEAFF	TGCGCCAGCAGCCATGGTGCGGGGAGGGGGACTGAAGCTTTCTTT
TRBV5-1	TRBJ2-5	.	CASSLALNGGQETQYF	TGCGCCAGCAGCTTAGCCCTTAACGGGGGCCAAGAGACCCAGTACTTC
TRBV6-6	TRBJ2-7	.	CASRDRQSSYEQYF	TGTGCCAGCAGGGATAGGCAAAGCTCCTACGAGCAGTACTTC
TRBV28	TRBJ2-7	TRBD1	CASSLTGTGTYEQYF	TGTGCCAGCAGTTTAACAGGGACAGGCACCTACGAGCAGTACTTC